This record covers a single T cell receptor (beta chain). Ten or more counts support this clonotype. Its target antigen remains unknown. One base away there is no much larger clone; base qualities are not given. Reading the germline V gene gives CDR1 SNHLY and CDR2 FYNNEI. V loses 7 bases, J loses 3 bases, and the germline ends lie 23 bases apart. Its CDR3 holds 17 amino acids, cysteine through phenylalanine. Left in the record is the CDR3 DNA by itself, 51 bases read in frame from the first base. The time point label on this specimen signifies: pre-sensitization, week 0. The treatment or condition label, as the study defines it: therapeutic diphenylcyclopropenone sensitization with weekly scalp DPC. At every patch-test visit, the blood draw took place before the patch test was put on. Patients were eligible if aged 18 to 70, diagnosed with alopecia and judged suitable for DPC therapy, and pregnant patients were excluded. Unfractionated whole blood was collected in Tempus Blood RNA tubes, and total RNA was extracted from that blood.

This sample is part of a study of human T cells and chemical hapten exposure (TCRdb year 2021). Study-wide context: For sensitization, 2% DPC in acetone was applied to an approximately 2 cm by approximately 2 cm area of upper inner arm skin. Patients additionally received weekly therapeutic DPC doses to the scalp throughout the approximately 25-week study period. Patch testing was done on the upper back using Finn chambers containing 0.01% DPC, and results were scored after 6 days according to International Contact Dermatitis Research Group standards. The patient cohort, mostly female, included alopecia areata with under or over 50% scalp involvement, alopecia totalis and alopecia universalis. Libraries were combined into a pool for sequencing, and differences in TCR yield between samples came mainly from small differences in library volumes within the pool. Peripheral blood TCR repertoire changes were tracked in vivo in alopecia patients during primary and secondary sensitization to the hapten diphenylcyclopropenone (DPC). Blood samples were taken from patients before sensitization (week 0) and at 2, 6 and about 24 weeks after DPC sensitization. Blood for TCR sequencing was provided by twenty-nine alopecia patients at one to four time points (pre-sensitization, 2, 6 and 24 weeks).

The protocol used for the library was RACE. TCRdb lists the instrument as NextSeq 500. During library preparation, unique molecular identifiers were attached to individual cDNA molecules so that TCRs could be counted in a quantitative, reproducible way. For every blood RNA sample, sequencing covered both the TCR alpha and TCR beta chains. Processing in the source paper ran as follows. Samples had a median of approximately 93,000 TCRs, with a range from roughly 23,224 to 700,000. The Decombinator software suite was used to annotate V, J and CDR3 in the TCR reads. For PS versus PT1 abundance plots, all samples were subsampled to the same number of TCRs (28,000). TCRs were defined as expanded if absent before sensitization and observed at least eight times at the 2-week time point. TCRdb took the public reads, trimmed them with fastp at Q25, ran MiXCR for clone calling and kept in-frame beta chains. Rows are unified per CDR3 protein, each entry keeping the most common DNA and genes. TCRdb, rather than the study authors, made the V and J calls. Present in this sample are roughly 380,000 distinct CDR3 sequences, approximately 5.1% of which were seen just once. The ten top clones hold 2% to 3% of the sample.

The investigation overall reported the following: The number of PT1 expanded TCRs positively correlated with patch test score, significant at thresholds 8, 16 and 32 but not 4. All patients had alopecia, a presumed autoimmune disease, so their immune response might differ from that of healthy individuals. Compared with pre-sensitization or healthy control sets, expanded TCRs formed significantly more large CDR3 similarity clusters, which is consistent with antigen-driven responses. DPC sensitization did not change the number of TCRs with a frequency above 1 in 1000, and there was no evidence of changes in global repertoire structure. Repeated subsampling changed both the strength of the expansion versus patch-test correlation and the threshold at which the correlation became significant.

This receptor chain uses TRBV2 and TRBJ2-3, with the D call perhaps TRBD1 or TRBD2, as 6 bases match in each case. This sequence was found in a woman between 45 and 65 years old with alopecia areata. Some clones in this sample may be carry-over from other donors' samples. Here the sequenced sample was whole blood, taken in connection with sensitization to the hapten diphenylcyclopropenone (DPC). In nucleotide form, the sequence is TGTGCCAGCATCAGATCGGAGCCCGGAGGGACAACAGATACGCAGTATTTT. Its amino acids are CASIRSEPGGTTDTQYF.